This record covers a single TCR beta chain. The ends were cut back, 2 bases at V and 7 bases at J, with 14 bases in the middle. This CDR3 comprises 15 residues. Germline V lookup: CDR1 MNHEY, CDR2 SVGAGI. This sample stems from a study of T-cell memory formation after mild COVID-19. One entry per CDR3 protein, called by TCRdb with MiXCR from the 5' RACE reads. The table includes about 270,000 distinct CDR3 sequences, roughly 16% detected once. The chain carries TRBV6-5 and TRBJ2-2, with D perhaps matching TRBD1 or TRBD2 (6 bases each). This TCR derives from a man aged 18 to 29 who had mild COVID-19 (a few samples of this study predate the infection). Cell type and time point are not known. Material for sequencing was PBMCs or a T cell subset sorted from them (not recorded which). The CDR3 bases are TGTGCCAGCAGTTACCGACGGGGGCTCAACGGGGAGCTGTTTTTT. Its translation is CASSYRRGLNGELFF.